This T cell receptor beta chain derives from a study of blood T cell repertoires in COVID-19. At the level of the study: Collection of acute and convalescent COVID-19 samples took place in the United States, Italy and Spain.

CDR3 length equals 15 residues. The germline CDR1 and CDR2 sequences are MNHEY and SVGAGI. V was shortened by 6 bases and J by 6 bases, with 15 bases between the two germline ends. In the study's own analysis: Estimates of nucleated cell counts were drawn from the amplification of reference gene primers. Sequencing used immunoSEQ multiplex PCR; TCRdb keeps in-frame clones, though not all of them. V, J and clone size reflect that table, while D and trimming were determined from the DNA. The sample lists 180,000 or so clones, nearly 90% seen once, with about 0.59% in the top ten. Sequenced material: peripheral blood. The chain is built from TRBV6-5 and TRBJ1-6, with D possibly matching TRBD1 (5 bases). This receptor was obtained from a man aged 50 to 59 with acute or convalescent COVID-19. The CDR3 DNA reads as TGTGCCAGCAGCTTGACAGAGACGGCTAATTCACCCCTCCACTTT. It is translated as CASSLTETANSPLHF.